Described below is a single T cell receptor (beta chain) sequence and its context. Trimming left V 0 bases short and J 7 bases short, with 12 bases between. Germline CDR1 reads KGHSH; CDR2 reads LQKENI. This CDR3 spans 15 amino acids. The table came from immunoSEQ multiplex PCR; TCRdb's copy has only in-frame clones and leaves some out. The sample has around 50,000 clones, approximately 79% seen once; the top ten hold over 15%. This entry comes from a study of T cells in tumors after PD-1 blockade. The sequence was collected from a human donor with basal cell carcinoma. This specimen consisted of PBMCs, obtained before anti-PD-1 treatment. The chain carries TRBV18 and TRBJ1-4, with D perhaps TRBD1 (5 bases). CDR3 nucleotides: TGTGCCAGCTCACCACCGGAAGGGGTCAGTGAAAAACTGTTTTTT. It specifies CASSPPEGVSEKLFF.